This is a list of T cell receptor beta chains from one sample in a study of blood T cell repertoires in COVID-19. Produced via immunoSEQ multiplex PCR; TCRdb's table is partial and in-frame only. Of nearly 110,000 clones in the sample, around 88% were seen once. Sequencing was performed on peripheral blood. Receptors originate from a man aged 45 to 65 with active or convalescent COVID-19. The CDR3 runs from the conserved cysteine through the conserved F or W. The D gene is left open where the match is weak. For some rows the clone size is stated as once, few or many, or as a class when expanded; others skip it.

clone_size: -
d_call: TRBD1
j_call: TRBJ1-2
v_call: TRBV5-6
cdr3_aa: CASSYNRGIAGYTF
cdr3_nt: TGTGCCAGCAGCTACAACAGGGGGATCGCTGGCTACACCTTC

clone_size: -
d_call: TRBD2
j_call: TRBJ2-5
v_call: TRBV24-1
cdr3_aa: CATSDLGTSATQYF
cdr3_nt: TGTGCCACCAGTGATTTAGGTACTAGCGCGACCCAGTACTTC

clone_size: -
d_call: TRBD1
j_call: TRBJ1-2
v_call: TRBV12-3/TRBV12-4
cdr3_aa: CASSLGQGEGYTF
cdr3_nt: TGTGCCAGCAGTTTGGGCCAGGGGGAAGGCTACACCTTC

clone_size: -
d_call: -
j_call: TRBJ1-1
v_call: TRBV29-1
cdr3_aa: CSVERLAGQTEAFF
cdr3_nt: TGCAGCGTTGAGCGTCTGGCAGGCCAGACTGAAGCTTTCTTT

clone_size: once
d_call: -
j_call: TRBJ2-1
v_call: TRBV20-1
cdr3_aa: CSASPQGHEQFF
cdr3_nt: TGCAGTGCTAGTCCCCAGGGGCATGAGCAGTTCTTC

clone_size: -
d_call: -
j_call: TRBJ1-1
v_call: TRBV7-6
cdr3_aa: CASSFPPGSAMNTEAFF
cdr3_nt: TGTGCCAGCAGCTTCCCCCCAGGCTCGGCGATGAACACTGAAGCTTTCTTT

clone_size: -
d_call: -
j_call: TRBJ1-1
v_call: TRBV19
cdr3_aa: CSGGRKNTEAFF
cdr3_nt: TGTTCGGGGGGGCGGAAGAACACTGAAGCTTTCTTT

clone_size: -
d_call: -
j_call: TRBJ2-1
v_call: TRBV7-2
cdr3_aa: CASSSLGHRSNEQFF
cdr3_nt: TGTGCCAGCAGCTCCCTGGGACACAGGAGTAATGAGCAGTTCTTC

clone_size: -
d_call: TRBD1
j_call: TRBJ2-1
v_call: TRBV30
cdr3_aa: CAFLRQGSYNEQFF
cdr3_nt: TGTGCCTTCCTCCGACAGGGCTCCTACAATGAGCAGTTCTTC

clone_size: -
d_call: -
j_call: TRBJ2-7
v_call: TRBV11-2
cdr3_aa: CASSLDPAYEQYF
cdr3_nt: TGTGCCAGCAGCTTAGACCCTGCCTACGAGCAGTACTTC

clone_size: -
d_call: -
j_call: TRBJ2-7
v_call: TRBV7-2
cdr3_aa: CASSLEAQGTYEQYF
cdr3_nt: TGTGCCAGCAGCTTAGAAGCGCAGGGAACCTACGAGCAGTACTTC

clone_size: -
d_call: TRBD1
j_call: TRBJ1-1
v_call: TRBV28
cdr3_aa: CASTSGQGTTEAFF
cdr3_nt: TGTGCCAGCACTTCCGGACAGGGGACCACTGAAGCTTTCTTT

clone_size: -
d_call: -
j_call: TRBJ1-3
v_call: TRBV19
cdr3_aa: CASSIPRLSGNTIYF
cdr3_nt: TGTGCCAGTAGTATCCCGCGGCTCTCTGGAAACACCATATATTTT

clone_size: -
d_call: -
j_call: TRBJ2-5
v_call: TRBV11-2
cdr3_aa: CASSPSSRAGTQYF
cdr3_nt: TGTGCCAGCAGCCCCAGTAGTCGGGCGGGGACCCAGTACTTC

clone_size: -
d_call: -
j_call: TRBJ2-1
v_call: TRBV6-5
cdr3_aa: CATHPGTSKPQQFF
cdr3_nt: TGTGCCACCCATCCAGGGACATCAAAACCCCAGCAGTTCTTC

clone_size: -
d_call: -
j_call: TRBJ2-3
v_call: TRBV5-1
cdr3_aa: CASSISGPSTDTQYF
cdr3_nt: TGCGCCAGCAGCATCAGCGGGCCTAGCACAGATACGCAGTATTTT

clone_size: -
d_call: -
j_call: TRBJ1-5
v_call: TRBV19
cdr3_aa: CASSQQEQPQHF
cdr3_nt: TGTGCCAGTAGTCAACAGGAGCAGCCCCAGCATTTT

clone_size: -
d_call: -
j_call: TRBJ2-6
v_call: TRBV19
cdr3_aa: CASSESSGANVLTF
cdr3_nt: TGTGCCAGTAGTGAGAGCTCTGGGGCCAACGTCCTGACTTTC

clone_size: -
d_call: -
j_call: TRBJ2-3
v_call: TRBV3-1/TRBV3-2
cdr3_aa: CASSQGSTTDTQYF
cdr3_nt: TGTGCCAGCAGCCAAGGGAGCACCACAGATACGCAGTATTTT

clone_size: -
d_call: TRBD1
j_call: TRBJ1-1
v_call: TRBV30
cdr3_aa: CAWRWTGLNTEAFF
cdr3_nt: TGTGCCTGGAGGTGGACAGGGTTGAACACTGAAGCTTTCTTT

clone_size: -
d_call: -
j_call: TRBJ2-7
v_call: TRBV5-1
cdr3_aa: CASSLLGGEQYF
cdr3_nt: TGCGCCAGCAGCTTATTAGGAGGGGAGCAGTACTTC

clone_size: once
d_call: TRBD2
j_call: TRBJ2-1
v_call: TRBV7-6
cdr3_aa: CASSLVAGEGNEQFF
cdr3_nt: TGTGCCAGCAGCTTAGTAGCGGGAGAGGGTAATGAGCAGTTCTTC

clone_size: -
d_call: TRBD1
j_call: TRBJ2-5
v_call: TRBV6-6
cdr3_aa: CASSYGTGTGTETQYF
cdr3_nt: TGTGCCAGCAGTTACGGGACCGGGACAGGGACGGAGACCCAGTACTTC

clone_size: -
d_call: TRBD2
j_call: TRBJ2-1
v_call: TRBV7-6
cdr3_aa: CASSDRTSGSVGGEQFF
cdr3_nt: TGTGCCAGCAGCGACCGGACTAGCGGGAGCGTGGGTGGTGAGCAGTTCTTC

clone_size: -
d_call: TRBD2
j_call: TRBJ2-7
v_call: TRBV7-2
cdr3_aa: CASGGRRTPYEQYF
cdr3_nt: TGTGCCAGCGGCGGGAGAAGGACCCCCTACGAGCAGTACTTC

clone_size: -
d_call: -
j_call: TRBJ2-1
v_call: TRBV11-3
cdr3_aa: CASSLGRGNEQFF
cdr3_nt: TGTGCCAGCAGCTTAGGCAGGGGTAATGAGCAGTTCTTC

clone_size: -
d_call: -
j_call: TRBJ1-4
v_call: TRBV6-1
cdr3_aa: CASSVSLDGFRADEKLFF
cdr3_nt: TGTGCCAGCAGTGTTAGTCTCGACGGATTCAGGGCGGATGAAAAACTGTTTTTT

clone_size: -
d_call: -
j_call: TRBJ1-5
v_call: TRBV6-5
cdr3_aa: CASIGTHQPQHF
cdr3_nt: TGTGCCAGCATCGGGACACATCAGCCCCAGCATTTT

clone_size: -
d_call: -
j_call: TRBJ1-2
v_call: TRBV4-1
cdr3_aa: CASSQGGLRGSDGYTF
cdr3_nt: TGCGCCAGCAGCCAAGGAGGGTTACGGGGGTCTGATGGCTACACCTTC

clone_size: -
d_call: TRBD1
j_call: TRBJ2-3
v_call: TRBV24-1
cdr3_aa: CATSVHRGGTDTQYF
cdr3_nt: TGTGCCACCAGTGTTCACAGGGGCGGCACAGATACGCAGTATTTT

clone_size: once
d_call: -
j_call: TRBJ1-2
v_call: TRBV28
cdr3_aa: CASSSQGPYGYTF
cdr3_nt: TGTGCCAGCAGTTCTCAGGGGCCCTATGGCTACACCTTC

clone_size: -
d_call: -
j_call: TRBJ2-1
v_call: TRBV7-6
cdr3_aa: CASSFDSGGYNEQFF
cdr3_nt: TGTGCCAGCAGCTTTGATAGCGGCGGTTACAATGAGCAGTTCTTC

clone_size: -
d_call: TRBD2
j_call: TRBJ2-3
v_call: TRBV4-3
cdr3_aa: CASSPVAGMDTQYF
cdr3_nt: TGCGCCAGCAGCCCGGTAGCGGGTATGGATACGCAGTATTTT

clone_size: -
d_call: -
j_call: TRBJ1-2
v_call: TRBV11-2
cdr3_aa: CASSPISGDYGYTF
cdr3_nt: TGTGCCAGCAGTCCCATTTCAGGGGACTATGGCTACACCTTC

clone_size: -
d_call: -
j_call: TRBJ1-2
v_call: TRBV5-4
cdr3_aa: CASSLEGIYGYTF
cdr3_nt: TGTGCCAGCAGCTTGGAGGGGATCTATGGCTACACCTTC

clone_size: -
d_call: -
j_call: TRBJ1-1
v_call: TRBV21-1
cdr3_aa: CASSERTGGAGGTEAFF
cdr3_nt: TGTGCCAGCAGCGAAAGGACAGGGGGCGCGGGGGGCACTGAAGCTTTCTTT

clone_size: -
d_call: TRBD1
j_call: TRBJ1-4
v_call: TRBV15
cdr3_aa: CATSRGLGQANEKLFF
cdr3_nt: TGTGCCACCAGCAGAGGATTGGGACAGGCTAATGAAAAACTGTTTTTT

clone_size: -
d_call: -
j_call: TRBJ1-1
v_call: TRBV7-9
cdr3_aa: CASSLVRLEAFF
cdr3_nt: TGTGCCAGCAGCTTAGTGCGTTTGGAAGCTTTCTTT

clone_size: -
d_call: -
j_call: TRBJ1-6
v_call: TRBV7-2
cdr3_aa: CASSRTTTNNSPLHF
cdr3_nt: TGTGCCAGCAGCAGGACAACTACAAATAATTCACCCCTCCACTTT

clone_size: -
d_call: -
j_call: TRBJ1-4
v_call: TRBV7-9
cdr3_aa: CASSLTGINEKLFF
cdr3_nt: TGTGCCAGCAGCTTAACAGGAATCAATGAAAAACTGTTTTTT

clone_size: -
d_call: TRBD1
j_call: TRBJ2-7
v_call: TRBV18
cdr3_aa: CASSGTVTYEQYF
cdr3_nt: TGTGCCAGCTCTGGGACAGTTACCTACGAGCAGTACTTC

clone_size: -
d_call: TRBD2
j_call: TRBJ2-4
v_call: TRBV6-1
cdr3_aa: CASSEAAGEGAKNIQYF
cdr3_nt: TGTGCCAGCAGTGAAGCGGCGGGAGAAGGAGCCAAAAACATTCAGTACTTC

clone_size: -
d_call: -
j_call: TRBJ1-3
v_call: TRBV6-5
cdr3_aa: CASRGTGDSGNTIYF
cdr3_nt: TGTGCCAGCAGGGGGACGGGGGACTCTGGAAACACCATATATTTT

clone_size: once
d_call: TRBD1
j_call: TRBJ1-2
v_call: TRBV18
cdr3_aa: CASSPPGQGPRGYTF
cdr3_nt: TGTGCCAGCTCACCACCGGGACAGGGTCCTCGGGGCTACACCTTC

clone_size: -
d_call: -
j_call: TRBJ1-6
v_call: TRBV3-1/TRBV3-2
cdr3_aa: CASSPDRPYNSPLHF
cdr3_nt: TGTGCCAGCAGCCCGGACAGACCCTATAATTCACCCCTCCACTTT

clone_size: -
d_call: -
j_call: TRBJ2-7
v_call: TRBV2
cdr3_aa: CASSLRYEQYF
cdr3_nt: TGTGCCAGCAGCCTCAGATACGAGCAGTACTTC

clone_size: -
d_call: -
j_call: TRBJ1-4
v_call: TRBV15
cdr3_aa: CATSRDRAGEKLFF
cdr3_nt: TGTGCCACCAGCAGAGACAGGGCCGGCGAAAAACTGTTTTTT

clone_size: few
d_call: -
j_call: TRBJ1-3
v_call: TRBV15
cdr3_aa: CATSREIDSDTIYF
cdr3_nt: TGTGCCACCAGCAGAGAAATCGATTCGGACACCATATATTTT

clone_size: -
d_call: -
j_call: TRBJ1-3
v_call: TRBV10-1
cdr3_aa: CASSDTPSSGNTIYF
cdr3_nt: TGCGCCAGCAGTGATACCCCGAGCTCTGGAAACACCATATATTTT

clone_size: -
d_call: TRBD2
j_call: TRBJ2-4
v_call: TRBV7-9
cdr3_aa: CASGLYSGSTLTAKNIQYF
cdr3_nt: TGTGCCAGCGGCCTCTATAGCGGGAGTACCCTTACTGCCAAAAACATTCAGTACTTC

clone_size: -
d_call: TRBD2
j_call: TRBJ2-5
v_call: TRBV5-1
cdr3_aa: CASSFHTQTSQPRTETQYF
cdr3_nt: TGCGCCAGCAGCTTCCATACGCAGACTAGCCAACCACGAACAGAGACCCAGTACTTC

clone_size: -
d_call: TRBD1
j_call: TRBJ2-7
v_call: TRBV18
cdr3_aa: CASSPPDRGQYEQYF
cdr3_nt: TGTGCCAGCTCACCTCCCGACAGGGGGCAGTACGAGCAGTACTTC

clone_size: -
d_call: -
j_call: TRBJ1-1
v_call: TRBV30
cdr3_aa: CAWSRRDTGLEAFF
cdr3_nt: TGTGCCTGGAGTCGAAGGGACACGGGTCTGGAAGCTTTCTTT

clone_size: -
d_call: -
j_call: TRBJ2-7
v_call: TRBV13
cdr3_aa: CASSLLQGRYEQYF
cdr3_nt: TGTGCCAGCAGCTTATTACAGGGGAGGTACGAGCAGTACTTC

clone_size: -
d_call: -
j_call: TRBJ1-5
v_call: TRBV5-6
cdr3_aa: CASSLRGDLSNQPQHF
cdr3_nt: TGTGCCAGCAGCTTGCGGGGAGACTTGAGCAATCAGCCCCAGCATTTT